Below are 9 T cell receptor beta chains sequenced from a single sample in a study of blood T cells in healthy people across ages. The second PCR ran roughly 7 to 12 cycles with a sample-barcoded 5' primer and J-beta primers. One entry per CDR3 protein results from TCRdb running MiXCR on the 5' RACE reads. The sample yields fewer than 800,000 distinct CDR3 sequences, 49% seen once. The sample was blood. These TCRs come from an older woman in good health.

This chain connects TRBV15 to TRBJ2-1; D unclear. Germline V gene data show CDR1 as LNHNV and CDR2 as YYDKDF (reference sequence). The CDR3 sequence is 15 residues long. V was clipped by 0 bases and J by 2 bases, with 8 bases between them. The CDR3 DNA reads TGTGCCACCAGCAGAGATGTAGGCGCCTACAATGAGCAGTTCTTC. Translation: CATSRDVGAYNEQFF.

The J gene is TRBJ2-5, the V gene TRBV12-3 or TRBV12-4, with D possibly being TRBD1 or TRBD2 (5 bases each). Trimming removed 6 bases at V and 1 base at J, with 12 bases between. The CDR3 length is 14 residues. The CDR3 loop reads CASSSWDLQETQYF. CDR3 nucleotides: TGTGCCAGCAGCTCCTGGGACCTCCAAGAGACCCAGTACTTC.

V and J are TRBV2 and TRBJ2-4; the D gene is possibly TRBD2 (7 bases). V lost 7 bases and J 8 bases, leaving 15 bases between the germline ends. The CDR3 covers 13 residues. Germline V gene sequence: CDR1 SNHLY, CDR2 FYNNEI. CDR3 sequence (DNA): TGTGCCAGCACCCGGGGGGCTCTATACATTCAGTACTTC. This codes for CASTRGALYIQYF.

CDR3 loop: CASSSTSGHLGEQFF. The CDR3, as DNA: TGTGCCAGCAGCTCGACTAGCGGGCACCTAGGCGAGCAGTTCTTC. This chain joins TRBV7-7 and TRBJ2-1; 10 positions match TRBD2. Germline V gives CDR1 SSHAT, CDR2 FNYEAQ (reference sequence). The CDR3 is 15 residues long. The V segment lost 4 bases and the J segment 10 bases; nucleotides outside the gene matches: 10. Drawing the rest from reference TRBV7-7 and TRBJ2-1, the complete variable domain is GAGVSQSPRYKVTKRGQDVTLRCDPISSHATLYWYQQALGQGPEFLTYFNYEAQPDKSGLPSDRFSAERPEGSISTLTIQRTEQRDSAMYRCASSSTSGHLGEQFFGPGTRLTVL.

The rearrangement links TRBV7-2 to TRBJ1-1, with D possibly matching TRBD1 (5 bases). The CDR3 spans 16 residues. The V end was cut by 4 bases, the J end by 4 bases, with 19 bases between. The germline CDR1 and CDR2 sequences are SGHTA and FQGNSA. CDR3 nucleotide sequence: TGTGCCAGCAGCTCCCATCTAGCGGGGGTGAGCACTGAAGCTTTCTTT. This encodes CASSSHLAGVSTEAFF. The full variable domain, in which reference TRBV7-2 and TRBJ1-1 provide the parts outside the CDR3, is GAGVSQSPSNKVTEKGKDVELRCDPISGHTALYWYRQSLGQGLEFLIYFQGNSAPDKSGLPSDRFSAERTGGSVSTLTIQRTQQEDSAVYLCASSSHLAGVSTEAFFGQGTRLTVV.

The chain carries TRBV5-1 and TRBJ2-1; 9 positions match TRBD1. V trimming: 7 bases; J trimming: 4 bases; junction bases outside the gene matches: 12. The CDR3 length is 16 residues. From germline, CDR1 is SGHRS and CDR2 YFSETQ. The CDR3 protein is CASALDRDRVYNEQFF. In nucleotides, the CDR3 is TGCGCCAGCGCATTGGACCGGGACAGGGTATACAATGAGCAGTTCTTC.

The chain recombines TRBV29-1 with TRBJ1-2; D uncertain. Between the trimmed V and J ends, which lost 7 bases and 2 bases, there was a span of 8 bases. Germline V gene lookup returns CDR1 SQVTM and CDR2 ANQGSEA. This CDR3 contains 11 residues. Written as DNA, the CDR3 is TGCAGCGCGGTGGAAAACTATGGCTACACCTTC. Translation: CSAVENYGYTF.

The genes are TRBV10-3 and TRBJ1-1; 7 bases line up with TRBD1. The CDR3 consists of 15 residues. Germline CDR1 reads ENHRY; CDR2 reads SYGVKD. Trimming at V came to 6 bases and at J to 3 bases, leaving 10 bases not matched to a gene. The CDR3 coding sequence is TGTGCCATCAGGCGAGGGGACAGATCTGACACTGAAGCTTTCTTT. Its translation is CAIRRGDRSDTEAFF.

The V call is TRBV30, the J call TRBJ2-5; a possible D gene is TRBD1 (5 bases). Germline V gene sequence: CDR1 GTSNPN, CDR2 SVGIG (reference sequence). This CDR3 comprises 14 residues. Trimming pared 0 bases from V and 2 bases from J, leaving 10 bases between. CDR3 nucleotides: TGTGCCTGGAGTGTGGACATGGGGCAAGAGACCCAGTACTTC. This sequence encodes CAWSVDMGQETQYF.